The T cell receptor beta chain under discussion was sequenced for a study of yellow fever vaccine responses in identical twins. This CDR3 is built from 14 residues. In germline, CDR1 is SGHVS, CDR2 FNYEAQ. V lost 1 base and J lost 4, with 7 bases in between. TCRdb re-called the RT-PCR reads with MiXCR, one entry per CDR3 protein. The sample comprises 2,000 or so distinct CDR3 sequences, roughly 80% of which are singletons, and about 8.3% rests with the top ten. As concerns this clonotype: Its target is unknown.

Study-level results: Twins' vaccine T cell responses reportedly seemed partly convergent and partly personalized.

This chain joins TRBV7-6 and TRBJ1-4; no reliable D call. The receptor was isolated from a woman in her late teens or twenties who received the yellow fever vaccine. The sequencing used T cells from blood (PBMCs), unsorted or a sorted subset (not recorded which), collected before or after yellow fever vaccination (not recorded which). The CDR3, as DNA: TGTGCCAGCAGCTTAGAAGCGGATAATGAAAAACTGTTTTTT. Amino acids: CASSLEADNEKLFF.